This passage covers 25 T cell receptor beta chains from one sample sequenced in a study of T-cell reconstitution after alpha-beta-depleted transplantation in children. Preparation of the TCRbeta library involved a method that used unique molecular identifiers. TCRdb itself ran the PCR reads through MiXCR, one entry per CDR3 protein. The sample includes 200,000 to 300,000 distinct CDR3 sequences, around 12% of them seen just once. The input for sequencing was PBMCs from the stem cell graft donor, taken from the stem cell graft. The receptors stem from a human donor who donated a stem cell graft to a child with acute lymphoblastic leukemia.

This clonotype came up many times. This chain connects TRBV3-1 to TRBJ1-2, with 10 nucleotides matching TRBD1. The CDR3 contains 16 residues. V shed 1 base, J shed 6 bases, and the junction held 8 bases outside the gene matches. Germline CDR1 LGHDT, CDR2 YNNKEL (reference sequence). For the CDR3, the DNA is TGTGCCAGCAGCCAAGTTCCGGGACAGGGGATGGATGGCTACACCTTC. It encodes CASSQVPGQGMDGYTF.

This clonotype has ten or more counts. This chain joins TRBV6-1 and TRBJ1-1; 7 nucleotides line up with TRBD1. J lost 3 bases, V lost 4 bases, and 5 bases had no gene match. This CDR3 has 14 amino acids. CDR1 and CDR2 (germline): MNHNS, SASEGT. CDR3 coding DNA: TGTGCCAGCAGTGCGGGACAGCGGGACACTGAAGCTTTCTTT. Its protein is CASSAGQRDTEAFF.

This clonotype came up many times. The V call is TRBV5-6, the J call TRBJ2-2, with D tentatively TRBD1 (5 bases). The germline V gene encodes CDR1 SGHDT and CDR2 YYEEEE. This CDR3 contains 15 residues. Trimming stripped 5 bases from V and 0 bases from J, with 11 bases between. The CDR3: CASRLRGPNTGELFF. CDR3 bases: TGTGCCAGCAGGTTAAGGGGCCCGAACACCGGGGAGCTGTTTTTT.

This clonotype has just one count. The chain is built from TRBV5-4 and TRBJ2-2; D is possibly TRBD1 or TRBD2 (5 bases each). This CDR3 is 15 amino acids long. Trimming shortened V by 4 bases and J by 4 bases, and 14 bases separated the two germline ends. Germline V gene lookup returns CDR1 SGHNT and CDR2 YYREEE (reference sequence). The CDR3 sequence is CASSPGTDVTGELFF. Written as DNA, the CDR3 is TGTGCCAGCAGCCCCGGGACCGATGTCACCGGGGAGCTGTTTTTT.

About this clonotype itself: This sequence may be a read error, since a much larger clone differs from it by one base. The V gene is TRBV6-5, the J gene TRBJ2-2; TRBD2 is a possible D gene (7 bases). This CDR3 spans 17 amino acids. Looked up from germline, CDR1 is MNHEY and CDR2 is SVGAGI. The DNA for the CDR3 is TGTGCCAGCAGTTACGGAAGGGGGGGAACGAACACCGGGGAGCCGTTTTTT. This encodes CASSYGRGGTNTGEPFF.

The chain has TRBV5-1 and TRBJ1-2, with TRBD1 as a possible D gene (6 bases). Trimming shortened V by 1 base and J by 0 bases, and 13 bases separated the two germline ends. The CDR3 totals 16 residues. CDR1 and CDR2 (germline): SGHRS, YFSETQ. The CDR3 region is CASSLRFPGANYGYTF. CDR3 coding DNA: TGCGCCAGCAGCTTGCGGTTCCCAGGGGCTAACTATGGCTACACCTTC.

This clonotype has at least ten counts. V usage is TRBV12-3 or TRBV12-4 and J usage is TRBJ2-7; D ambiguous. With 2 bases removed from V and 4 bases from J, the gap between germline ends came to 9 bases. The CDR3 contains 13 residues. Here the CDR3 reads CASSLSSLYEQYF. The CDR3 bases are TGTGCCAGCAGTTTAAGTTCCTTATACGAGCAGTACTTC.

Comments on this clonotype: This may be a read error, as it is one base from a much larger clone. The CDR3 DNA follows: TGTGCCAGTAGAGCGACCCACACTAGTGGGGGCAATGGGCAGTTCTTC. Protein: CASRATHTSGGNGQFF. The J gene is TRBJ2-1, the V gene TRBV19; D is possibly TRBD1 (6 bases). The CDR3 has 16 residues. The V gene's germline CDR1 is LNHDA and CDR2 SQIVND (reference sequence).

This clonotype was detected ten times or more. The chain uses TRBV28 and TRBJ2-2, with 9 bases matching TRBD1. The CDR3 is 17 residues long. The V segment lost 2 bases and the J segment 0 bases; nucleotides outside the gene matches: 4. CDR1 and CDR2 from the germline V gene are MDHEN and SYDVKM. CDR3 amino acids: CASSLGTGPANTGELFF. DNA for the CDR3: TGTGCCAGCAGTTTAGGGACAGGGCCCGCGAACACCGGGGAGCTGTTTTTT.

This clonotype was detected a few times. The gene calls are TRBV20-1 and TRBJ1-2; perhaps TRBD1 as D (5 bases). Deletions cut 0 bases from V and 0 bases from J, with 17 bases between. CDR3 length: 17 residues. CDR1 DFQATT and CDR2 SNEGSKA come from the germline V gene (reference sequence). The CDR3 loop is CSARDRVGARANYGYTF. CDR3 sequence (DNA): TGCAGTGCTAGAGATCGGGTAGGGGCGAGAGCTAACTATGGCTACACCTTC.

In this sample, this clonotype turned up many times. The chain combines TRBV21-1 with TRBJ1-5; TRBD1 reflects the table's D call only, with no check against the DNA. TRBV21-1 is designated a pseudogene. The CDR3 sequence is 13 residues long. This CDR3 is CACSDRSNQPQHF. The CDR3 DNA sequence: TGTGCCTGCTCGGACAGATCGAATCAGCCCCAGCATTTT.

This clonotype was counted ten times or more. In nucleotides, the CDR3 is TGCGCCAGCAGCCAAAATATAGTAGCGGGGGGTCGCACAGATACGCAGTATTTT. Translated, it gives CASSQNIVAGGRTDTQYF. The V call is TRBV4-3, the J call TRBJ2-3; 10 nucleotides line up with TRBD2. Germline loops: CDR1 LGHNA, CDR2 YSLEER. After removal of 2 bases from V and 1 base from J, the junction contained 9 bases not matched to a gene. The CDR3 has 18 residues.

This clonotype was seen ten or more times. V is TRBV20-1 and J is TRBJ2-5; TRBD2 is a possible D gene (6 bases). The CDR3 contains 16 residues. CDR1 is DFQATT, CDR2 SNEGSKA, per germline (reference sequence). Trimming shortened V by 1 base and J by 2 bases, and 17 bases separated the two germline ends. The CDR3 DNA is TGCAGTGCTAGAGGAACGCGGGGTTCCGTTCAAGAGACCCAGTACTTC. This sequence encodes CSARGTRGSVQETQYF.

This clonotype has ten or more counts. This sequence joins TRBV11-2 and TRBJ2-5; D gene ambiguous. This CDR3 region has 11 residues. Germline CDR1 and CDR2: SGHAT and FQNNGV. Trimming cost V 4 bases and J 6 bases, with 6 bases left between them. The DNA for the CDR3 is TGTGCCAGCAGCTCGGCCCAGACCCAGTACTTC. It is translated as CASSSAQTQYF.

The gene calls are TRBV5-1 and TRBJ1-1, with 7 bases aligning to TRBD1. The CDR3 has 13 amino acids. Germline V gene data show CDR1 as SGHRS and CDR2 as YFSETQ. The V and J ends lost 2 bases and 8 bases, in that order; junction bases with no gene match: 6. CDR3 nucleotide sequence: TGCGCCAGCAGCTTAACCAGGGGGAACGAAGCTTTCTTT. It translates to CASSLTRGNEAFF.

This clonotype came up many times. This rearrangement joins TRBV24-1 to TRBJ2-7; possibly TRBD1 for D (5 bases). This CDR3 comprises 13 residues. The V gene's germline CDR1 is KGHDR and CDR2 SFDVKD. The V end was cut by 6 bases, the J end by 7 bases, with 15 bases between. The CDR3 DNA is TGTGCCACCAGTAGCAGGGCCTGGAAGGAGCAGTACTTC. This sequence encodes CATSSRAWKEQYF.

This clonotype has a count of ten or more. CDR3: CASRTGPSYEQYF. CDR3 DNA: TGTGCCAGCAGAACAGGGCCGTCCTACGAGCAGTACTTC. The rearrangement joins TRBV28 to TRBJ2-7, with a possible D match to TRBD1 (6 bases). The germline V gene has CDR1 MDHEN and CDR2 SYDVKM. The CDR3 length is 13 residues. V was pared by 6 bases and J by 1 base, with 10 bases between.

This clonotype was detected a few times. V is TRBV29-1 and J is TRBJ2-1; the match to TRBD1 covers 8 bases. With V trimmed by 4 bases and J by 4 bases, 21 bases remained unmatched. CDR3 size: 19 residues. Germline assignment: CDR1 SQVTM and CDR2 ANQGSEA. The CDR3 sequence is CSVGPASSSPGQVYNEQFF. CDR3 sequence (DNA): TGCAGCGTTGGCCCAGCCTCTTCATCCCCGGGACAGGTTTACAATGAGCAGTTCTTC.

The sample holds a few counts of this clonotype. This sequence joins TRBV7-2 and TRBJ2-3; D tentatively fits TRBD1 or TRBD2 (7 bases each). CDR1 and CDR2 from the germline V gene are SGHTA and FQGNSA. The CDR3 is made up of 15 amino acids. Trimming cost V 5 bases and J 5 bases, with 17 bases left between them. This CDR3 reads CASSPRGGGQDTQYF. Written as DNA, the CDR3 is TGTGCCAGCAGCCCCAGGGGGGGGGGCCAAGATACGCAGTATTTT.

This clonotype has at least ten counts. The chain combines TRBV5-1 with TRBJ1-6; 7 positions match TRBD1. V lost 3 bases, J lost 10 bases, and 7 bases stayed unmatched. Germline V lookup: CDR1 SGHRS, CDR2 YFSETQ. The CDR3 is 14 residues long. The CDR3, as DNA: TGCGCCAGCAGCTCCCGACAGGGAGGGTCACCCCTCCACTTT. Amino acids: CASSSRQGGSPLHF.

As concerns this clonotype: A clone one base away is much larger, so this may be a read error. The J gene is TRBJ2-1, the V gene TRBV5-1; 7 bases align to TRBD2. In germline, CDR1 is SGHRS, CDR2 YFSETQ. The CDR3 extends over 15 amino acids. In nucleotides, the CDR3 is TGCGCCAGCAGCTTGGCTCAGCGGGGCTACAATGTGCAGTTCTTC. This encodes CASSLAQRGYNVQFF. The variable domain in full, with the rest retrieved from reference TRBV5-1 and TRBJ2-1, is KAGVTQTPRYLIKTRGQQVTLSCSPISGHRSVSWYQQTPGQGLQFLFEYFSETQRNKGNFPGRFSGRQFSNSRSEMNVSTLELGDSALYLCASSLAQRGYNVQFFGPGTRLTVL.

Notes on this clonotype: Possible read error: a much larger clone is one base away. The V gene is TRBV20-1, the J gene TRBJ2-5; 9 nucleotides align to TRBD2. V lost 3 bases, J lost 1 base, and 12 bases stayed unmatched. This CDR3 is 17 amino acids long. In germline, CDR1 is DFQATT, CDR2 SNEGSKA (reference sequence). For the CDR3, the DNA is TGCAGTGCTAGTGGGCTAATGCGCGGGAGGGCCCAAGAGACCCAGTACTTC. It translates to CSASGLMRGRAQETQYF.

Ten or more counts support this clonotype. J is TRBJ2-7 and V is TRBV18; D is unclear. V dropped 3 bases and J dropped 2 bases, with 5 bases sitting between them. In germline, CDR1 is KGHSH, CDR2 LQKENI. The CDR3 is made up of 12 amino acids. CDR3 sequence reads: CASSPEPYEQYF. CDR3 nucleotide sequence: TGTGCCAGCTCACCGGAACCCTACGAGCAGTACTTC.

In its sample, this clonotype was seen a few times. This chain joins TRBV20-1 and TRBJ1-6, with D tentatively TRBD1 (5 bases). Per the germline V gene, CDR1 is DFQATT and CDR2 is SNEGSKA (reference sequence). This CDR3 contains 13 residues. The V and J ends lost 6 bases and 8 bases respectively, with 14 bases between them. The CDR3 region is CSAIGEGDSPLHF. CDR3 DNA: TGCAGTGCCATAGGGGAAGGAGATTCACCCCTCCACTTT.

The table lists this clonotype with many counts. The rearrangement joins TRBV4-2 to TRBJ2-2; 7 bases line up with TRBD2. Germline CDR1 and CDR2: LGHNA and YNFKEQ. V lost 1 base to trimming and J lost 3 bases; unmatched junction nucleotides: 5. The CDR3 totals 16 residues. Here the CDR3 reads CASSQAGGRDTGELFF. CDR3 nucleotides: TGTGCCAGCAGCCAAGCGGGGGGTCGGGACACCGGGGAGCTGTTTTTT.